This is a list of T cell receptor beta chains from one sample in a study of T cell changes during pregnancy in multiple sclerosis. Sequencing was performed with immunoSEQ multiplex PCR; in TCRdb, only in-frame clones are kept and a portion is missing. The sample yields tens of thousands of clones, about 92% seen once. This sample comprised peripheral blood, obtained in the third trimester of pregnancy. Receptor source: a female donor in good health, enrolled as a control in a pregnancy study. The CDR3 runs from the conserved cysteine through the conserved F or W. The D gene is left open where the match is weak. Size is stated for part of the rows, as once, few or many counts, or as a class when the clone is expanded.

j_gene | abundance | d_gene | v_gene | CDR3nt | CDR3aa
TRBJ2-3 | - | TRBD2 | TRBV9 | TGTGCCAGCAGCTCCCCTAGCGGGAGAACAGATACGCAGTATTTT | CASSSPSGRTDTQYF
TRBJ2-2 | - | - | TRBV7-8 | TGTGCCAGCAGCCCCGGGGTCACCGGGGAGCTGTTTTTT | CASSPGVTGELFF
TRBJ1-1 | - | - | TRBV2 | TGTGCCAGCAGTGGGGTGTCGGGAATGAACACTGAAGCTTTCTTT | CASSGVSGMNTEAFF
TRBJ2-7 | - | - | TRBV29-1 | TGCAGCGTTGTAATTCAGGGCGTCGACGAGCAGTACTTC | CSVVIQGVDEQYF
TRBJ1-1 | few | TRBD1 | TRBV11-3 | TGTGCCAGCAGCTTATACCAGGGGGCTGAAGCTTTCTTT | CASSLYQGAEAFF
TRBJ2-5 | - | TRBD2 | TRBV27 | TGTGCCAGCACCCTGGGGGGGGAGCAGTACTTC | CASTLGGEQYF
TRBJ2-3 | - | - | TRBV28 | TGTGCCAGCCATACTTTATACGGGTGGGGCACAGATACGCAGTATTTT | CASHTLYGWGTDTQYF
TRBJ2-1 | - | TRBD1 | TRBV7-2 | TGTGCCAGCAGCTTAGTACAGGGGCCCCATGAGCAGTTCTTC | CASSLVQGPHEQFF
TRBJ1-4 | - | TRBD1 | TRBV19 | TGTGCCAGTAGTATTCTGAAGAAGACAGGGGGCCATAATGAAAAACTGTTTTTT | CASSILKKTGGHNEKLFF
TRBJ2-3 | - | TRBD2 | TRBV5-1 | TGCGCCAGCACAAGCGGGATAGGGGCAGATACGCAGTATTTT | CASTSGIGADTQYF
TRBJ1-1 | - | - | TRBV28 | TGTGCCAGCAGTCGACTCCGGTTGAACACTGAAGCTTTCTTT | CASSRLRLNTEAFF
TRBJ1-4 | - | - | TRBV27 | TGTGCCAGCAGTTATTCTACGGGGTCTGAAAAACTGTTTTTT | CASSYSTGSEKLFF
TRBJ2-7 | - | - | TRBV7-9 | TGTGCCAGCAGCGGCAGGGGTCTGACCTACGAGCAGTACTTC | CASSGRGLTYEQYF
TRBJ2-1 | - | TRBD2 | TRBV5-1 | TGCGCCAGCACCGTTGCGGGAGCAGACAATGAGCAGTTCTTC | CASTVAGADNEQFF
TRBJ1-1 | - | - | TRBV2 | TGTGCCAGCAGCGCACGATCTACAGGGTACCCTGAAGCTTTCTTT | CASSARSTGYPEAFF
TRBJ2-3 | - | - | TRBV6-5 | TGTGCCAGCAGTTACAGTCAGGCAGATACGCAGTATTTT | CASSYSQADTQYF
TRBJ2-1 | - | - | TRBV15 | TGTGCCACCAGCAGGAGGGGGGGGGCCCTCTACAATGAGCAGTTCTTC | CATSRRGGALYNEQFF
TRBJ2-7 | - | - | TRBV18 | TGTGCCAGCTCACGGGACTCAGGACCCAAAAACGAGCAGTACTTC | CASSRDSGPKNEQYF